The present T cell receptor (beta chain) was sequenced within a study of blood T cell repertoires in COVID-19. Whole-study context: Sites in the United States, Italy and Spain provided acute and convalescent COVID-19 samples. Sample material is recorded as cDNA or gDNA derived from T cells, B-cell-depleted T cells, or PBMCs.

Method: immunoSEQ multiplex PCR; TCRdb's copy keeps in-frame clones and lacks some. The profile covers tens of thousands of clones, with 85% to 90% appearing a single time and 8.3% taken by the ten largest. There are 15 residues in the CDR3. The V and J ends lost 5 bases and 1 base respectively, with 13 bases between them. The V gene's germline CDR1 is SEHNR and CDR2 FQNEAQ (reference sequence). This chain uses TRBV7-9 with TRBJ2-3; possibly TRBD2 for D (6 bases). This TCR came from a man aged 50 to 59 with active COVID-19. What was sequenced was peripheral blood. DNA of the CDR3: TGTGCCAGCAGCCCTCGTGGAGGGGGCACAGATACGCAGTATTTT. This encodes CASSPRGGGTDTQYF.